This T cell receptor (beta chain) was retrieved from a study of T cell responses to AZD1222 COVID-19 vaccine. There are a few counts of this clone. Produced via immunoSEQ multiplex PCR; TCRdb's table is partial and in-frame only. The sample includes about 110,000 clones, 86% of them seen just once. V lost 4 bases and J 4 bases, leaving 11 bases between the germline ends. In germline, CDR1 is SGHKS, CDR2 YYEKEE (reference sequence). The CDR3 runs to 14 residues. The chain uses TRBV5-5 and TRBJ1-4; TRBD1 might be the D (6 bases). The TCR originated in an adult in good health. The sequences come from peripheral blood, collected on day 0 of AZD1222 vaccination. The CDR3 sequence is CASSPGQINEKLFF. The DNA of the CDR3 is TGTGCCAGCAGCCCCGGACAGATTAATGAAAAACTGTTTTTT.